These 3 T cell receptor beta chains came from one sample sequenced in a study of T cells after yellow fever vaccination. TCRdb passed the 5' RACE reads through MiXCR, listing each CDR3 protein once. The sample includes about 300,000 distinct CDR3 sequences, 8.5% to 10% seen only once; the top ten take about 3.7%. Sequenced material: CD4+ T cells sorted from PBMCs, taken 5 days after the yellow fever booster vaccination. The source is a man aged 18 to 29 who received the YFV17D yellow fever vaccine.

The chain joins TRBV3-1 to TRBJ1-5; tentative D call: TRBD1 (6 bases). V was pared by 1 base and J by 4 bases, with 11 bases between. CDR1 and CDR2 (germline): LGHDT, YNNKEL (reference sequence). The CDR3 is made up of 15 amino acids. CDR3 amino acids: CASSQGAQGNQPQHF. The CDR3, as DNA: TGTGCCAGCAGCCAAGGAGCTCAGGGGAATCAGCCCCAGCATTTT.

The CDR3 coding sequence is TGCGCCAGCAGTCGACTAGCGGGGGTCACAGATACGCAGTATTTT. Its translation is CASSRLAGVTDTQYF. The chain uses TRBV4-1 and TRBJ2-3; 12 nucleotides agree with TRBD2. Per germline, CDR1 MGHRA and CDR2 YSYEKL. J gave up 2 bases and V 6 bases, and 3 bases lay outside the gene matches. This CDR3 has 15 amino acids.

There are many counts of this clonotype. CDR3 DNA: TGTGCCAGCAGCCCTTCCCGCCCGGGGGGGGGACAGAGGAACACTGAAGCTTTCTTT. Translating gives CASSPSRPGGGQRNTEAFF. The genes are TRBV7-9 and TRBJ1-1; TRBD1 aligns across 7 bases. The CDR3 is 19 residues long. The trim removed 5 bases at V and 1 base at J, leaving 19 bases unmatched. Germline-derived CDR1 and CDR2 are SEHNR and FQNEAQ (reference sequence).